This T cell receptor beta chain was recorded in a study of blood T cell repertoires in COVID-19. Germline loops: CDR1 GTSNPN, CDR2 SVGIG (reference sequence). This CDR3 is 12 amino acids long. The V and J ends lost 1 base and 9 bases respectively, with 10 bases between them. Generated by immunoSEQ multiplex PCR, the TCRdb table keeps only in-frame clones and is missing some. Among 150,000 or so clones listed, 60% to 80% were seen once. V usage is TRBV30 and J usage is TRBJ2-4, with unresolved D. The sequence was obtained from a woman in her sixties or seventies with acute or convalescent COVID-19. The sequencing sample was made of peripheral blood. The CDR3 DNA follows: TGTGCCTGGAGTGGGTCCTCGCGCATTCAGTACTTC. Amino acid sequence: CAWSGSSRIQYF.